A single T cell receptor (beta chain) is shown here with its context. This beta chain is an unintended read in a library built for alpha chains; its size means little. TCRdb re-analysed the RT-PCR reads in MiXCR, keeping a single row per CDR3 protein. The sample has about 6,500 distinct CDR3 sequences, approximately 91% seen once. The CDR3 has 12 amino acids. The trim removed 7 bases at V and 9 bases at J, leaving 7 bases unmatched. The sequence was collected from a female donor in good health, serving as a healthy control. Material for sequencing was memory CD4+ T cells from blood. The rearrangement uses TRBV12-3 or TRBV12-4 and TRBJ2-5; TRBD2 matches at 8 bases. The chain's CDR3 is CASTLHGGAQYF. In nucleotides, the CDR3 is TGTGCCAGCACCCTCCACGGGGGGGCCCAGTACTTC.